This T cell receptor (beta chain) was captured in a study of T cells in Graves' hyperthyroidism and ophthalmopathy. Notes on the study in general: In blood, most of the thyroid clonotypes expanded above 0.001 were also present. Ophthalmopathy was told apart from stable hyperthyroidism by a 13 V-J model. Model output signaled ophthalmopathy a median 6.5 months ahead of onset.

This clonotype appeared a few times. The antigen remains unidentified. RNA transcripts yielded amplified TCR beta CDR3 regions. In the first-round RT-PCR of the TCR CDR3, the HTBI primer set was used. TCRdb re-called the multiplex PCR reads through MiXCR, storing one row per CDR3 protein. The sample lists about 530,000 distinct CDR3 sequences, 17% seen once, with 15% to 20% in the top ten. V lost 3 bases to trimming and J lost 7 bases; unmatched junction nucleotides: 5. CDR3 size: 13 residues. Germline V gene sequence: CDR1 LNHDA, CDR2 SQIVND (reference sequence). Each diagnosis was grounded in clinical symptoms, serum thyroxine and TRAb, thyroid ultrasound, and orbital computed tomography.

The V and J genes are TRBV19 and TRBJ1-1, with 7 bases aligning to TRBD1. The origin of this receptor is a woman between 18 and 29 years old with Graves' ophthalmopathy. Sequencing was carried out using blood. Written as DNA, the CDR3 is TGTGCCAGTAGTATCGGGACAGCCGTTGAAGCTTTCTTT. Translation gives CASSIGTAVEAFF.